A selection of T cell receptor beta chains follows, all from one sample in a study of cytomegalovirus exposure and HLA in healthy donors. TCRdb keeps only in-frame clones here, not all; method: immunoSEQ multiplex PCR. Of 150,000 to 200,000 clones in the sample, 80% are singletons; the top ten hold under 15%. The sample was PBMCs. These TCRs come from a woman aged 40 to 50 in good health and CMV-seronegative. The CDR3 runs from the conserved cysteine through the conserved F or W. The order of the fields is CDR3 protein, CDR3 DNA, J gene, V gene, D gene, clone size. A D gene is named only where the DNA matches it firmly. Where a row states a size, it is once, few, many or the class of an expanded clone; other rows omit it.

cdr3_aa: CASGAGAYEQYF
cdr3_nt: TGTGCCAGCGGGGCAGGGGCCTACGAGCAGTACTTC
j_call: TRBJ2-7
v_call: TRBV6-5
d_call: .
clone_size: .

cdr3_aa: CASSPVVHNEQFF
cdr3_nt: TGTGCCAGCTCACCCGTAGTACACAATGAGCAGTTCTTC
j_call: TRBJ2-1
v_call: TRBV18
d_call: .
clone_size: .

cdr3_aa: CASSLDGEGDEKLFF
cdr3_nt: TGTGCCAGCAGCTTAGATGGTGAAGGGGATGAAAAACTGTTTTTT
j_call: TRBJ1-4
v_call: TRBV7-6
d_call: .
clone_size: .

cdr3_aa: CASSVTQGTDGYTF
cdr3_nt: TGTGCCAGCAGTGTCACACAGGGAACGGATGGCTACACCTTC
j_call: TRBJ1-2
v_call: TRBV27
d_call: .
clone_size: .

cdr3_aa: CASSQVLAGVFLGEQYF
cdr3_nt: TGCGCCAGCAGCCAGGTACTAGCGGGAGTCTTTTTGGGGGAGCAGTACTTC
j_call: TRBJ2-7
v_call: TRBV4-1
d_call: TRBD2
clone_size: .

cdr3_aa: CASSQKPSATNEKLFF
cdr3_nt: TGCGCCAGCAGCCAAAAGCCCTCTGCAACTAATGAAAAACTGTTTTTT
j_call: TRBJ1-4
v_call: TRBV4-3
d_call: .
clone_size: .

cdr3_aa: CASSLVGGVQETQYF
cdr3_nt: TGTGCCAGCAGCTTAGTGGGGGGGGTCCAGGAGACCCAGTACTTC
j_call: TRBJ2-5
v_call: TRBV7-9
d_call: TRBD2
clone_size: .

cdr3_aa: CASSLKGLAFNEQFF
cdr3_nt: TGTGCCAGCAGCTTGAAGGGACTAGCCTTCAATGAGCAGTTCTTC
j_call: TRBJ2-1
v_call: TRBV11-3
d_call: TRBD2
clone_size: .

cdr3_aa: CASGGGPVNEKLFF
cdr3_nt: TGCGCCAGCGGGGGGGGGCCGGTGAACGAAAAACTGTTTTTT
j_call: TRBJ1-4
v_call: TRBV10-1
d_call: .
clone_size: .

cdr3_aa: CAWSLTWAYGYTF
cdr3_nt: TGTGCCTGGAGTCTAACTTGGGCCTATGGCTACACCTTC
j_call: TRBJ1-2
v_call: TRBV30
d_call: .
clone_size: few

cdr3_aa: CASSSAGVGEQYF
cdr3_nt: TGTGCCAGCTCCAGCGCCGGGGTTGGGGAGCAGTACTTC
j_call: TRBJ2-7
v_call: TRBV18
d_call: .
clone_size: once

cdr3_aa: CASSGGLSGSPLHF
cdr3_nt: TGCGCCAGCAGTGGTGGGCTCAGCGGTTCACCCCTCCACTTT
j_call: TRBJ1-6
v_call: TRBV5-1
d_call: .
clone_size: .

cdr3_aa: CASSQDPHPGQGLQYF
cdr3_nt: TGCGCCAGCAGCCAAGATCCCCATCCAGGACAGGGGCTCCAGTACTTC
j_call: TRBJ2-7
v_call: TRBV4-1
d_call: TRBD1
clone_size: .

cdr3_aa: CASSALQGGYEQYF
cdr3_nt: TGTGCCAGCAGCGCCCTACAGGGGGGCTACGAGCAGTACTTC
j_call: TRBJ2-7
v_call: TRBV9
d_call: TRBD1
clone_size: .

cdr3_aa: CASRVEAGAYNEQFF
cdr3_nt: TGCGCCAGCCGGGTCGAGGCGGGGGCTTACAATGAGCAGTTCTTC
j_call: TRBJ2-1
v_call: TRBV4-1
d_call: .
clone_size: .

cdr3_aa: CASSTPRFRRGHEQYF
cdr3_nt: TGTGCCAGCAGCACACCTAGGTTCCGGCGGGGTCACGAGCAGTACTTC
j_call: TRBJ2-7
v_call: TRBV11-2
d_call: .
clone_size: few

cdr3_aa: CASSLAGANYGYTF
cdr3_nt: TGTGCCAGCAGCTTAGCGGGAGCTAACTATGGCTACACCTTC
j_call: TRBJ1-2
v_call: TRBV7-2
d_call: .
clone_size: once

cdr3_aa: CASSETSSNNEQFF
cdr3_nt: TGTGCCAGCAGTGAAACGAGTTCAAACAATGAGCAGTTCTTC
j_call: TRBJ2-1
v_call: TRBV6-1
d_call: .
clone_size: few

cdr3_aa: CASSSTPRGNYGYTF
cdr3_nt: TGTGCCAGCAGCTCAACCCCCAGGGGAAACTATGGCTACACCTTC
j_call: TRBJ1-2
v_call: TRBV7-3
d_call: .
clone_size: .

cdr3_aa: CASSAGTGGYEQYF
cdr3_nt: TGTGCCAGCAGCGCGGGGACAGGGGGCTACGAGCAGTACTTC
j_call: TRBJ2-7
v_call: TRBV7-2
d_call: TRBD1
clone_size: .

cdr3_aa: CASSDASGGSKNIQYF
cdr3_nt: TGTGCCAGCAGTGATGCTAGCGGGGGATCGAAAAACATTCAGTACTTC
j_call: TRBJ2-4
v_call: TRBV2
d_call: TRBD2
clone_size: .

cdr3_aa: CSVEIWPHGRQLGEQYF
cdr3_nt: TGCAGCGTTGAAATATGGCCACACGGCAGACAATTAGGCGAGCAGTACTTC
j_call: TRBJ2-7
v_call: TRBV29-1
d_call: .
clone_size: .

cdr3_aa: CASSLEGGTYEQYF
cdr3_nt: TGTGCCAGCAGCTTAGAGGGAGGTACCTACGAGCAGTACTTC
j_call: TRBJ2-7
v_call: TRBV7-9
d_call: .
clone_size: once

cdr3_aa: CASSFNSGETQYF
cdr3_nt: TGTGCCAGCAGCTTCAACTCAGGGGAGACCCAGTACTTC
j_call: TRBJ2-5
v_call: TRBV11-3
d_call: .
clone_size: once

cdr3_aa: CASMAGDTQYF
cdr3_nt: TGCGCCAGCATGGCAGGAGATACGCAGTATTTT
j_call: TRBJ2-3
v_call: TRBV4-3
d_call: .
clone_size: .

cdr3_aa: CASTGGRSPLHF
cdr3_nt: TGTGCCAGTACAGGGGGGAGGTCACCCCTCCACTTT
j_call: TRBJ1-6
v_call: TRBV6-5
d_call: TRBD1
clone_size: .

cdr3_aa: CASSLQASAGELFF
cdr3_nt: TGTGCCAGCAGCTTACAAGCTTCGGCCGGGGAGCTGTTTTTT
j_call: TRBJ2-2
v_call: TRBV7-3
d_call: .
clone_size: once

cdr3_aa: CASSLSSGGSNTQYF
cdr3_nt: TGTGCCAGCAGCTTATCTAGCGGGGGTTCAAATACGCAGTATTTT
j_call: TRBJ2-3
v_call: TRBV7-2
d_call: TRBD2
clone_size: .

cdr3_aa: CAWSSGGAGRTEAFF
cdr3_nt: TGTGCCTGGAGTTCCGGGGGAGCGGGGCGAACTGAAGCTTTCTTT
j_call: TRBJ1-1
v_call: TRBV30
d_call: .
clone_size: .

cdr3_aa: CASMGWDRGLANEKLFF
cdr3_nt: TGTGCCAGCATGGGATGGGACAGGGGGCTGGCTAATGAAAAACTGTTTTTT
j_call: TRBJ1-4
v_call: TRBV28
d_call: TRBD1
clone_size: .

cdr3_aa: CASSVGSSGSSGEQFF
cdr3_nt: TGTGCCAGCAGCGTAGGGTCTAGCGGGTCATCGGGGGAGCAGTTCTTC
j_call: TRBJ2-1
v_call: TRBV9
d_call: TRBD2
clone_size: .

cdr3_aa: CASTTWETNSYEQYF
cdr3_nt: TGTGCCAGCACCACTTGGGAGACAAACTCCTACGAGCAGTACTTC
j_call: TRBJ2-7
v_call: TRBV28
d_call: .
clone_size: few

cdr3_aa: CASSLEGAVTDTQYF
cdr3_nt: TGTGCCAGCAGCTTAGAGGGAGCAGTCACAGATACGCAGTATTTT
j_call: TRBJ2-3
v_call: TRBV7-9
d_call: .
clone_size: .

cdr3_aa: CASSQDRGPFYEQYF
cdr3_nt: TGCGCCAGCAGCCAAGACAGGGGCCCTTTCTACGAGCAGTACTTC
j_call: TRBJ2-7
v_call: TRBV4-1
d_call: .
clone_size: .

cdr3_aa: CASSLSRDTEAFF
cdr3_nt: TGTGCCAGCAGTTTGTCCAGGGACACTGAAGCTTTCTTT
j_call: TRBJ1-1
v_call: TRBV27
d_call: .
clone_size: .

cdr3_aa: CASSFQRNYEQYF
cdr3_nt: TGTGCCAGCAGTTTCCAGCGGAACTACGAGCAGTACTTC
j_call: TRBJ2-7
v_call: TRBV2
d_call: .
clone_size: .

cdr3_aa: CSVHETVESEAFF
cdr3_nt: TGCAGCGTTCACGAAACGGTCGAATCTGAAGCTTTCTTT
j_call: TRBJ1-1
v_call: TRBV29-1
d_call: .
clone_size: .

cdr3_aa: CASAPSGGAAYEQYF
cdr3_nt: TGTGCCAGTGCCCCTAGCGGGGGGGCCGCCTACGAGCAGTACTTC
j_call: TRBJ2-7
v_call: TRBV27
d_call: TRBD2
clone_size: .

cdr3_aa: CASSERIVGGAETQYF
cdr3_nt: TGTGCCAGCAGTGAGAGGATCGTTGGGGGGGCGGAGACCCAGTACTTC
j_call: TRBJ2-5
v_call: TRBV2
d_call: .
clone_size: .

cdr3_aa: CSSSLGGLNTEAFF
cdr3_nt: TGTTCCAGCAGCTTAGGAGGCTTGAACACTGAAGCTTTCTTT
j_call: TRBJ1-1
v_call: TRBV7-9
d_call: .
clone_size: once

cdr3_aa: CASSPPAKNSQYF
cdr3_nt: TGTGCCAGCAGTCCGCCGGCCAAAAACAGTCAGTACTTC
j_call: TRBJ2-4
v_call: TRBV28
d_call: .
clone_size: .

cdr3_aa: CASSLTADYEQYF
cdr3_nt: TGCGCCAGCAGCTTGACGGCGGACTACGAGCAGTACTTC
j_call: TRBJ2-7
v_call: TRBV5-1
d_call: .
clone_size: .

cdr3_aa: CASLGAGTQYF
cdr3_nt: TGTGCCAGCCTAGGGGCTGGGACCCAGTACTTC
j_call: TRBJ2-5
v_call: TRBV11-2
d_call: .
clone_size: .

cdr3_aa: CASRPGTGPGETQYF
cdr3_nt: TGTGCCAGCAGGCCGGGGACAGGACCTGGAGAGACCCAGTACTTC
j_call: TRBJ2-5
v_call: TRBV28
d_call: TRBD1
clone_size: .

cdr3_aa: CASSRSGGRETQYF
cdr3_nt: TGTGCCAGCAGCCGTTCGGGGGGGCGAGAGACCCAGTACTTC
j_call: TRBJ2-5
v_call: TRBV5-4
d_call: TRBD2
clone_size: .

cdr3_aa: CASSEQGNTEAFF
cdr3_nt: TGCGCCAGCAGTGAGCAGGGGAACACTGAAGCTTTCTTT
j_call: TRBJ1-1
v_call: TRBV10-1
d_call: .
clone_size: .

cdr3_aa: CASSEGTAEGYTF
cdr3_nt: TGTGCCAGCAGTGAAGGGACAGCGGAGGGCTACACCTTC
j_call: TRBJ1-2
v_call: TRBV2
d_call: .
clone_size: .

cdr3_aa: CAISPPGGLREQYF
cdr3_nt: TGTGCCATCAGTCCCCCCGGCGGGCTTCGCGAGCAGTACTTC
j_call: TRBJ2-7
v_call: TRBV10-3
d_call: .
clone_size: .

cdr3_aa: CASSREPGYGYTF
cdr3_nt: TGTGCCAGCAGTCGGGAACCCGGCTATGGCTACACCTTC
j_call: TRBJ1-2
v_call: TRBV2
d_call: .
clone_size: .

cdr3_aa: CASSPGTSGYETQYF
cdr3_nt: TGTGCCAGCAGCCCAGGGACTAGCGGCTACGAGACCCAGTACTTC
j_call: TRBJ2-5
v_call: TRBV5-4
d_call: TRBD2
clone_size: .

cdr3_aa: CASSTRLAGGVTDTQYF
cdr3_nt: TGTGCCAGCAGCACCCGACTAGCGGGGGGGGTCACAGATACGCAGTATTTT
j_call: TRBJ2-3
v_call: TRBV7-2
d_call: TRBD2
clone_size: .